The 24 T cell receptor beta chains presented below share a single source sample, sequenced in a study of shared clonotypes between healthy human individuals (TCRdb year 2020). Library creation used the immunoSEQ multiplex PCR assay. Sourced from immuneACCESS, this table was stored by TCRdb with only in-frame sequences that have V and J called. A share of the clones is absent; for the studies checked, an unresolved V gene accounts for under half, and the remainder has no known explanation. This sample holds more than 2,000,000 clones; roughly nine tenths were observed only once. 0.11% to 0.15% of the sample goes to the ten largest clones. Material for sequencing was naive CD4+ T cells sorted from blood. The sample's cell subset or site label, decoded: CD45RA+ positively selected. All receptors derive from a man aged 18 to 30 in good health.

As regards this clone: The same CDR3 arises from other DNA sequences in this sample as well. The gene calls are TRBV6-5 and TRBJ1-1; no clear D. This CDR3 is built from 13 residues. Germline V gene lookup returns CDR1 MNHEY and CDR2 SVGAGI. Trimming removed 2 bases from V and 2 bases from J, with 6 bases in between. The CDR3 coding sequence is TGTGCCAGCAGTTACGGCCAAAACACTGAAGCTTTCTTT. It encodes CASSYGQNTEAFF.

A word on this clone: The same CDR3 can be traced to other DNA sequences in this sample. This chain joins TRBV30 and TRBJ2-7; no clear D gene. CDR3 length equals 11 residues. From germline, CDR1 is GTSNPN and CDR2 SVGIG (reference sequence). V was trimmed by 0 bases and J by 4 bases, leaving 4 bases between them. CDR3 protein: CAWSVLYEQYF. The CDR3 bases are TGTGCCTGGAGTGTACTATACGAGCAGTACTTC.

This clone was found once. The chain employs TRBV7-2 and TRBJ2-7; 8 nucleotides align to TRBD2. The length of the CDR3 is 15 residues. The J segment lost 1 base and the V segment lost 3 bases, leaving 5 bases of the junction unmatched. Germline lookup yields CDR1 SGHTA and CDR2 FQGNSA. The CDR3 region is CASSLDSGISYEQYF. CDR3 coding DNA: TGTGCCAGCAGCTTGGATAGCGGGATATCCTACGAGCAGTACTTC.

About this clone itself: Other nucleotide sequences in the sample specify the same CDR3. The chain links TRBV30 to TRBJ1-2, with unresolved D. Trimming left V 0 bases short and J 7 bases short, with 9 bases between. The CDR3 length is 12 residues. Germline V lookup: CDR1 GTSNPN, CDR2 SVGIG (reference sequence). This CDR3 is CAWSVLEGGYTF. In DNA form, the CDR3 reads TGTGCCTGGAGTGTACTGGAGGGTGGCTACACCTTC.

The chain joins TRBV18 to TRBJ2-5; TRBD1 agrees at 7 bases. The last part of the DNA fits TRBJ2-7 better; the J call may be wrong. The CDR3 loop spans 14 amino acids. Germline lookup yields CDR1 KGHSH and CDR2 LQKENI. The CDR3 region is CASSPRQGPYEQYF. CDR3 DNA sequence: TGTGCCAGCTCACCTCGACAGGGTCCCTACGAGCAGTACTTC.

The J gene is TRBJ2-7, the V gene TRBV6-1, with D uncertain. V lost 1 base and J lost 2, with 9 bases in between. Germline loops: CDR1 MNHNS, CDR2 SASEGT. CDR3 length: 14 amino acids. This CDR3 is CASSEGWSTYEQYF. The CDR3 DNA sequence: TGTGCCAGCAGTGAAGGATGGAGTACCTACGAGCAGTACTTC.

The gene calls are TRBV5-5 and TRBJ1-3; D is undetermined. This CDR3 contains 13 residues. CDR1 and CDR2 (germline): SGHKS, YYEKEE (reference sequence). V was clipped by 1 base and J by 4 bases, with 6 bases between them. CDR3 DNA: TGTGCCAGCAGCTTGAACAGAGGAAACACCATATATTTT. Translating it yields CASSLNRGNTIYF.

The chain employs TRBV4-3 and TRBJ2-1; 11 positions agree with TRBD2. Losses at the gene ends were 0 bases for V and 10 bases for J; bases not matched to a gene: 2. CDR3 size: 14 residues. From germline, CDR1 is LGHNA and CDR2 YSLEER. CDR3 sequence: CASSQDLAGGEQFF. The CDR3 DNA is TGCGCCAGCAGCCAAGATCTAGCGGGAGGCGAGCAGTTCTTC.

V usage is TRBV11-2 and J usage is TRBJ2-3, with TRBD2 matching over 8 bases. From germline, CDR1 is SGHAT and CDR2 FQNNGV. Trimming at V came to 3 bases and at J to 0 bases, leaving 8 bases not matched to a gene. There are 17 residues in the CDR3. The CDR3 region has the DNA TGTGCCAGCAGCTTGACCCCGAGCGGGGGTAGCACAGATACGCAGTATTTT. Its translation: CASSLTPSGGSTDTQYF.

V is TRBV21-1 and J is TRBJ1-5. TRBV21-1 is listed as a pseudogene. This CDR3 spans 15 amino acids. The CDR3, as DNA: TGTGCCAGCAGCAAAGGGGGGAGGGCCGGTCAGCCCCAGCATTTT. It encodes CASSKGGRAGQPQHF.

This clone appeared once. The chain employs TRBV19 and TRBJ1-1; no reliable D call. CDR1 and CDR2 from the germline V gene are LNHDA and SQIVND (reference sequence). The CDR3 covers 14 residues. V was shortened by 7 bases and J by 6 bases, with 18 bases between the two germline ends. CDR3: CASTKTSAYPEAFF. CDR3 nucleotides: TGTGCCAGTACCAAAACCTCAGCTTACCCTGAAGCTTTCTTT.

V usage is TRBV30 and J usage is TRBJ1-4; no clear D. Germline V lookup: CDR1 GTSNPN, CDR2 SVGIG (reference sequence). This CDR3 contains 15 residues. Trimming left V 0 bases short and J 3 bases short, with 11 bases between. The CDR3 region is CAWSVQYGANEKLFF. In DNA, the CDR3 is TGTGCCTGGAGTGTTCAGTACGGAGCTAATGAAAAACTGTTTTTT.

This clone was recorded only once. V usage is TRBV19 and J usage is TRBJ1-1; 9 nucleotides match TRBD1. The V and J ends lost 1 base and 4 bases, in that order; junction bases with no gene match: 7. Per the germline V gene, CDR1 is LNHDA and CDR2 is SQIVND (reference sequence). CDR3 length: 16 residues. As DNA, the CDR3 is TGTGCCAGTAGTATAGCCGGACAGGGGAAGGCCACTGAAGCTTTCTTT. Translation gives CASSIAGQGKATEAFF. Full variable domain (missing parts from reference TRBV19 and TRBJ1-1): DGGITQSPKYLFRKEGQNVTLSCEQNLNHDAMYWYRQDPGQGLRLIYYSQIVNDFQKGDIAEGYSVSREKKESFPLTVTSAQKNPTAFYLCASSIAGQGKATEAFFGQGTRLTVV.

CDR3 in DNA: TGCGCCAGCAGTTGGGGAATCAACACTGAAGCTTTCTTT. This encodes CASSWGINTEAFF. This chain uses TRBV5-1 with TRBJ1-1; D is uncertain. Germline CDR1 is SGHRS and CDR2 is YFSETQ. The CDR3 length is 13 residues. V lost 5 bases to trimming and J lost 2 bases, with 10 bases between them.

This chain links TRBV30 with TRBJ2-3, with TRBD2 identical over 10 bases. The CDR3 has 15 residues. CDR1 is GTSNPN, CDR2 SVGIG, per germline (reference sequence). V trimming: 3 bases; J trimming: 1 base; junction bases outside the gene matches: 4. CDR3 sequence: CAWSLGTSGTDTQYF. CDR3 bases: TGTGCCTGGAGCCTCGGGACTAGCGGCACAGATACGCAGTATTTT.

This chain joins TRBV9 and TRBJ2-2, with no clear D. The CDR3 totals 15 residues. The germline V gene has CDR1 SGDLS and CDR2 YYNGEE. V gave up 3 bases and J gave up 2 bases, with 11 bases separating them. CDR3 sequence (DNA): TGTGCCAGCAGCGACCGGGCCAGAAACACCGGGGAGCTGTTTTTT. This gives the protein CASSDRARNTGELFF.

The chain links TRBV5-1 to TRBJ2-7; 11 nucleotides agree with TRBD2. With 2 bases clipped from V and 5 bases from J, the junction kept 6 bases outside the gene matches. Germline loops: CDR1 SGHRS, CDR2 YFSETQ. CDR3 length equals 15 residues. CDR3 in amino acids: CASSLRLAGRNEQYF. The CDR3, as DNA: TGCGCCAGCAGCTTACGACTAGCGGGGAGAAACGAGCAGTACTTC.

The chain employs TRBV27 and TRBJ2-7, with TRBD2 identical over 8 bases. This CDR3 contains 15 residues. Germline CDR1 MNHEY, CDR2 SMNVEV (reference sequence). The ends lost 2 bases at V and 2 bases at J; junction bases unmatched: 5. The DNA for the CDR3 is TGTGCCAGCAGTTTACGCGGGGGGCTGACCTACGAGCAGTACTTC. Its translation is CASSLRGGLTYEQYF.

The rearrangement uses TRBV21-1 and TRBJ2-7; the table's TRBD2 call for D was not verified on the DNA. TRBV21-1 is a known pseudogene. There are 18 residues in the CDR3. CDR3 loop: CASSTWGLAGVSSYEQYF. The CDR3 DNA follows: TGTGCCAGCAGTACATGGGGACTAGCGGGAGTTAGCTCCTACGAGCAGTACTTC.

Here the CDR3 DNA reads TGTGCCAGCAGCGTAGGTGGGACAGGGAACTACGAGCAGTACTTC. This gives the protein CASSVGGTGNYEQYF. The chain combines TRBV9 with TRBJ2-7, with 9 bases aligning to TRBD1. The germline V gene encodes CDR1 SGDLS and CDR2 YYNGEE. The CDR3 extends over 15 amino acids. The V and J ends lost 0 bases and 3 bases, in that order; junction bases with no gene match: 4. Full variable domain (outside the CDR3, taken from reference TRBV9 and TRBJ2-7): DSGVTQTPKHLITATGQRVTLRCSPRSGDLSVYWYQQSLDQGLQFLIQYYNGEERAKGNILERFSAQQFPDLHSELNLSSLELGDSALYFCASSVGGTGNYEQYFGPGTRLTVT.

This chain joins TRBV7-2 and TRBJ2-2; D gene ambiguous. This CDR3 spans 15 amino acids. Trimming left V 3 bases short and J 1 base short, with 9 bases between. Germline CDR1 is SGHTA and CDR2 is FQGNSA. CDR3 region: CASSFVSQNTGELFF. In nucleotides, the CDR3 is TGTGCCAGCAGCTTCGTATCCCAGAACACCGGGGAGCTGTTTTTT.

J is TRBJ2-7 and V is TRBV19; D uncertain. The CDR3 is made up of 14 amino acids. Trimming stripped 1 base from V and 5 bases from J, with 12 bases between. Per the germline V gene, CDR1 is LNHDA and CDR2 is SQIVND (reference sequence). Written as DNA, the CDR3 is TGTGCCAGTAGTATAGGCGTTATGTCGCACGAGCAGTACTTC. Protein sequence: CASSIGVMSHEQYF.

Remarks on this clone: The same CDR3 also results from other DNA sequences found in this sample. The rearrangement links TRBV2 to TRBJ2-2; D uncertain. The germline V gene has CDR1 SNHLY and CDR2 FYNNEI. This CDR3 has 12 residues. Trimming removed 4 bases at V and 3 bases at J, with 3 bases between. The CDR3 is CASSGDTGELFF. The CDR3 nucleotides read TGTGCCAGCAGTGGAGACACCGGGGAGCTGTTTTTT.

The chain carries TRBV19 and TRBJ2-3, with 9 bases matching TRBD2. The CDR3 runs 15 residues. In germline, CDR1 is LNHDA, CDR2 SQIVND (reference sequence). The V and J ends lost 2 bases and 5 bases, in that order; junction bases with no gene match: 5. CDR3 nucleotide sequence: TGTGCCAGTAGTATATCGCGGGAGGGCATAGATACGCAGTATTTT. It specifies CASSISREGIDTQYF.